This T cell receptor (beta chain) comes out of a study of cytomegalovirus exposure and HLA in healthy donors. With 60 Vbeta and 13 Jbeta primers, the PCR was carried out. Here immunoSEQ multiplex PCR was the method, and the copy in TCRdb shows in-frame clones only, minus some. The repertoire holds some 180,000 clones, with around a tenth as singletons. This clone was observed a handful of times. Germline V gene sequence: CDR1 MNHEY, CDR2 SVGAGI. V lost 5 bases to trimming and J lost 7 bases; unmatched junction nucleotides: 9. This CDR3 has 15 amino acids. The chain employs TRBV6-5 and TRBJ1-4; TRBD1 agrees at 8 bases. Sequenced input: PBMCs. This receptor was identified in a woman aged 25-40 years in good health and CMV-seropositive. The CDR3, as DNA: TGTGCCAGCAGTCGACGGACAGGGAGAGGTGAAAAACTGTTTTTT. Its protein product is CASSRRTGRGEKLFF.